A single sample gave rise to the 27 T cell receptor beta chains below, sequenced in a study of HIV-infected patients and healthy controls. MiXCR was run by TCRdb on the 5' RACE reads, yielding one entry per CDR3 protein. The sample consists of tens of thousands of distinct CDR3 sequences, 15% to 20% of them appearing once. Sequenced input: CD4+ T cells from blood. Every receptor here comes from a human donor in good health.

The chain is built from TRBV12-5 and TRBJ1-2; 11 nucleotides match TRBD1. The germline gives CDR1 LGHNT, CDR2 FRNRAP. The CDR3 runs to 16 residues. V trimming: 6 bases; J trimming: 0 bases; junction bases outside the gene matches: 6. The CDR3 region has the DNA TGTGCTAGTGGCTCCGGGACAGGGGGAACTAACTATGGCTACACCTTC. Translating gives CASGSGTGGTNYGYTF.

There are many counts of this clonotype. J is TRBJ1-2 and V is TRBV5-1, with 11 bases fitting TRBD1. The germline CDR1 and CDR2 sequences are SGHRS and YFSETQ. V dropped 3 bases and J dropped 7; count of bases not matched to a gene: 11. This CDR3 has 16 residues. The DNA of the CDR3 is TGCGCCAGCAGCTCGAACCCCGGACAGGGGGCCCTTGGCTACACCTTC. Protein product: CASSSNPGQGALGYTF. The variable domain in full, with the rest retrieved from reference TRBV5-1 and TRBJ1-2, is KAGVTQTPRYLIKTRGQQVTLSCSPISGHRSVSWYQQTPGQGLQFLFEYFSETQRNKGNFPGRFSGRQFSNSRSEMNVSTLELGDSALYLCASSSNPGQGALGYTFGSGTRLTVV.

Notes on this clonotype: The junction shows a germline mismatch at one end, possibly a read error. The chain couples TRBV7-2 to TRBJ2-5, with 7 bases identical to TRBD2. Germline V gene sequence: CDR1 SGHTA, CDR2 FQGNSA. The CDR3 loop spans 15 amino acids. Written as DNA, the CDR3 is TGTGCCAGCAGCTTCTGGGGAGGGTTGCAAGGGACCCAGTACTTC. Residues: CASSFWGGLQGTQYF. Drawing the rest from reference TRBV7-2 and TRBJ2-5, the complete variable domain is GAGVSQSPSNKVTEKGKDVELRCDPISGHTALYWYRQSLGQGLEFLIYFQGNSAPDKSGLPSDRFSAERTGGSVSTLTIQRTQQEDSAVYLCASSFWGGLQGTQYFGPGTRLLVL.

This clonotype was seen only a few times. J is TRBJ1-5 and V is TRBV6-2 or TRBV6-3, with TRBD1 identical over 7 bases. Trimming took 8 bases from V and 4 from J; bases not matched to a gene: 5. Germline values: CDR1 MNHEY, CDR2 SVGEGT. CDR3 length equals 13 residues. The CDR3 region is CASSDRANQPQHF. In DNA, the CDR3 is TGTGCCAGCTCTGACAGGGCGAATCAGCCCCAGCATTTT.

Ten or more counts support this clonotype. V gene TRBV6-1 combines with J gene TRBJ2-2; TRBD1 is a possible D gene (5 bases). V was shortened by 1 base and J by 5 bases, with 17 bases between the two germline ends. Germline V lookup: CDR1 MNHNS, CDR2 SASEGT. This CDR3 has 17 residues. CDR3 sequence reads: CASSEEHRMTLTGELFF. The CDR3 DNA is TGTGCCAGCAGTGAAGAACACAGGATGACTTTGACCGGGGAGCTGTTTTTT.

This clonotype was seen a few times. Its ends do not fully match the called genes, so a read error is possible. The chain employs TRBV2 and TRBJ1-5; D may be TRBD1 (6 bases). CDR1 SNHLY and CDR2 FYNNEI come from the germline V gene. The CDR3 contains 13 residues. CDR3 amino acids: CASGRDINQPRHF. DNA of the CDR3: TGTGCCAGCGGCCGGGACATTAATCAGCCCCGGCATTTT.

This clonotype was seen a handful of times. The chain recombines TRBV25-1 with TRBJ2-7; 9 bases match TRBD1. Per the germline V gene, CDR1 is MGHDK and CDR2 is SYGVNS. This CDR3 comprises 16 residues. V trimming: 5 bases; J trimming: 3 bases; junction bases outside the gene matches: 11. The CDR3 loop reads CASSPPPGQGVYEQYF. The DNA for the CDR3 is TGTGCCAGCAGTCCCCCACCGGGACAGGGAGTCTACGAGCAGTACTTC.

The rearrangement joins TRBV20-1 to TRBJ1-6; 8 bases align to TRBD1. Germline V gives CDR1 DFQATT, CDR2 SNEGSKA (reference sequence). The CDR3 consists of 15 residues. V lost 3 bases, J lost 10 bases, and 11 bases stayed unmatched. The CDR3 nucleotides read TGCAGTGCTAGGGATGACAGGGGAATTGGATCACCCCTCCACTTT. It encodes CSARDDRGIGSPLHF.

This clonotype came up many times. This rearrangement joins TRBV20-1 to TRBJ2-1; the D gene is possibly TRBD2 (6 bases). The V and J ends lost 1 base and 7 bases respectively, with 11 bases between them. CDR1 DFQATT and CDR2 SNEGSKA come from the germline V gene (reference sequence). The CDR3 totals 13 residues. The CDR3 bases are TGCAGTGCTAGAGTTGTGACTAGTAATGAGCAGTTCTTC. It specifies CSARVVTSNEQFF.

The rearrangement joins TRBV24-1 to TRBJ2-3; 10 nucleotides line up with TRBD2. J gave up 1 base and V 3 bases, and 3 bases lay outside the gene matches. Per the germline V gene, CDR1 is KGHDR and CDR2 is SFDVKD. The CDR3 is 16 amino acids. The CDR3 here is CATSDVAGGRTDTQYF. CDR3 sequence (DNA): TGTGCCACCAGTGATGTAGCGGGAGGTCGCACAGATACGCAGTATTTT.

Many counts were recorded for this clonotype. The chain has TRBV10-2 and TRBJ1-6; D perhaps matches TRBD1 (6 bases). CDR1 and CDR2 from the germline V gene are WSHSY and SAAADI. Trimming took 7 bases from V and 7 from J, leaving 17 bases between them. CDR3 length equals 15 residues. CDR3 region: CASTPYRVDNSPLHF. The CDR3 nucleotides read TGCGCCAGCACTCCCTACAGGGTAGACAATTCACCCCTCCACTTT.

This chain joins TRBV6-5 and TRBJ2-5, with a tentative D call TRBD1 (6 bases). Germline V lookup: CDR1 MNHEY, CDR2 SVGAGI. The CDR3 is 13 amino acids. With 2 bases removed from V and 14 bases from J, the gap between germline ends came to 18 bases. DNA for the CDR3: TGTGCCAGCAGTTACGCGCCTGCGGCAGGGGCATACTTC. This codes for CASSYAPAAGAYF.

The chain combines TRBV6-2 or TRBV6-3 with TRBJ2-5; 7 nucleotides line up with TRBD2. V shed 9 bases and J 2 bases; nucleotides not matched to a gene: 3. The CDR3 covers 12 residues. Germline V gene data show CDR1 as MNHEY and CDR2 as SVGEGT. CDR3 bases: TGTGCCAGTCGGACTAGACAAGAGACCCAGTACTTC. Translated: CASRTRQETQYF.

The rearrangement links TRBV30 to TRBJ2-3; D ambiguous. In germline, CDR1 is GTSNPN, CDR2 SVGIG (reference sequence). V lost 7 bases, J lost 4 bases, and 12 bases lay in between. The CDR3 spans 12 residues. The CDR3 spells CAFSKTPDTQYF. The DNA of the CDR3 is TGTGCCTTTAGTAAAACCCCAGATACGCAGTATTTT.

The chain carries TRBV30 and TRBJ2-3; no reliable D call. Trimming left V 1 base short and J 1 base short, with 6 bases between. The CDR3 has 13 residues. From germline, CDR1 is GTSNPN and CDR2 SVGIG (reference sequence). DNA for the CDR3: TGTGCCTGGAGTGGCCCGGGCACAGATACGCAGTATTTT. Its translation is CAWSGPGTDTQYF.

A few counts support this clonotype. This chain connects TRBV15 to TRBJ2-3; D call uncertain. Germline V gene lookup returns CDR1 LNHNV and CDR2 YYDKDF (reference sequence). The length of the CDR3 is 13 residues. Deletions cut 0 bases from V and 4 bases from J, with 5 bases between. CDR3 region: CATSRDVADTQYF. In DNA form, the CDR3 reads TGTGCCACCAGCAGAGATGTCGCAGATACGCAGTATTTT.

This clonotype was observed many times. The chain couples TRBV12-3 or TRBV12-4 to TRBJ1-2; D is unresolved. Trimming removed 4 bases at V and 5 bases at J, with 14 bases between. The CDR3 runs to 14 residues. CDR3 sequence (DNA): TGTGCCAGCAGTTCTCTTGGAAGGACTTATGGCTACACCTTC. Protein: CASSSLGRTYGYTF.

With respect to this clonotype: One base away lies a much larger clone, so this may be a sequencing read error. The V and J genes are TRBV7-8 and TRBJ2-6; no firm D call. The germline V gene has CDR1 SGHVS and CDR2 FQNEAQ. The CDR3 extends over 17 amino acids. CDR3 sequence: CASSLVGQSSGTNVLTF. CDR3 sequence (DNA): TGTGCCAGCAGCTTAGTCGGGCAGAGCTCTGGGACCAACGTCCTGACTTTC.

V is TRBV29-1 and J is TRBJ2-3; 8 positions agree with TRBD2. The CDR3 contains 16 residues. V shed 3 bases and J 6 bases; nucleotides not matched to a gene: 14. Germline CDR1 reads SQVTM; CDR2 reads ANQGSEA. CDR3 region: CSVEDPRGGLRDTQYF. CDR3 coding DNA: TGCAGCGTTGAGGATCCCCGGGGGGGACTTCGGGATACGCAGTATTTT.

This clonotype is classed as medium-sized. This rearrangement joins TRBV6-2 or TRBV6-3 to TRBJ2-6; 12 bases align to TRBD1. The J segment lost 0 bases and the V segment lost 9 bases, leaving 21 bases of the junction unmatched. This CDR3 region has 22 residues. Germline CDR1 MNHEY, CDR2 SVGEGT. The CDR3 spells CASNALPGQGAVHLSGANVLTF. CDR3 nucleotides: TGTGCCAGTAACGCCCTCCCGGGACAGGGGGCAGTGCACCTCTCTGGGGCCAACGTCCTGACTTTC.

The V gene is TRBV10-3, the J gene TRBJ2-5; unclear D gene. Germline-derived CDR1 and CDR2 are ENHRY and SYGVKD. V lost 4 bases to trimming and J lost 1 base, with 4 bases between them. The CDR3 extends over 12 amino acids. The DNA of the CDR3 is TGTGCCATCAGTGTAGGCCAAGAGACCCAGTACTTC. Translating gives CAISVGQETQYF.

The rearrangement links TRBV30 to TRBJ2-3, with unresolved D. The CDR3 extends over 15 amino acids. CDR1 and CDR2 (germline): GTSNPN, SVGIG (reference sequence). Deletions cut 0 bases from V and 0 bases from J, with 10 bases between. The CDR3 here is CAWSVGVVSTDTQYF. In nucleotides, the CDR3 is TGTGCCTGGAGTGTAGGCGTCGTTAGCACAGATACGCAGTATTTT.

This chain links TRBV5-1 with TRBJ2-3; no reliable D call. V lost 1 base to trimming and J lost 6 bases, with 12 bases between them. The CDR3 is made up of 14 amino acids. Germline loops: CDR1 SGHRS, CDR2 YFSETQ. CDR3 nucleotides: TGCGCCAGCAGCTTGCCCAGTCCCTCGGATACGCAGTATTTT. The encoded protein is CASSLPSPSDTQYF. The full variable domain, in which reference TRBV5-1 and TRBJ2-3 provide the parts outside the CDR3, is KAGVTQTPRYLIKTRGQQVTLSCSPISGHRSVSWYQQTPGQGLQFLFEYFSETQRNKGNFPGRFSGRQFSNSRSEMNVSTLELGDSALYLCASSLPSPSDTQYFGPGTRLTVL.

Many counts were recorded for this clonotype. The chain employs TRBV11-2 and TRBJ1-1; no reliable D call. Germline CDR1 and CDR2: SGHAT and FQNNGV. The CDR3 has 14 amino acids. Deletions cut 0 bases from V and 1 base from J, with 6 bases between. The CDR3 DNA is TGTGCCAGCAGCTTAGATTTCGGGAACACTGAAGCTTTCTTT. The encoded protein is CASSLDFGNTEAFF.

This clonotype appeared many times. The V call is TRBV12-3 or TRBV12-4, the J call TRBJ1-4; perhaps TRBD1 as D (5 bases). V was shortened by 6 bases and J by 6 bases, with 14 bases between the two germline ends. The CDR3 totals 14 residues. CDR3 bases: TGTGCCAGCAGGCCCGGGACGGTGCATGAAAAACTGTTTTTT. This sequence encodes CASRPGTVHEKLFF.

This clonotype was seen at least ten times. The V call is TRBV29-1, the J call TRBJ2-2, with a tentative D call TRBD1 (5 bases). Deletions cut 0 bases from V and 6 bases from J, with 11 bases between. Germline V gives CDR1 SQVTM, CDR2 ANQGSEA. The CDR3 totals 14 residues. The chain's CDR3 is CSVEDKQVPGELFF. The CDR3 DNA is TGCAGCGTTGAAGATAAACAGGTCCCCGGGGAGCTGTTTTTT.

This clonotype has at least ten counts. The genes are TRBV9 and TRBJ1-1; 7 positions agree with TRBD1. V dropped 4 bases and J dropped 1; count of bases not matched to a gene: 7. The CDR3 is made up of 15 amino acids. CDR1 and CDR2 from the germline V gene are SGDLS and YYNGEE. This CDR3 is CASSPRTGQNTEAFF. The CDR3 coding sequence is TGTGCCAGCAGCCCCCGGACAGGCCAGAACACTGAAGCTTTCTTT.